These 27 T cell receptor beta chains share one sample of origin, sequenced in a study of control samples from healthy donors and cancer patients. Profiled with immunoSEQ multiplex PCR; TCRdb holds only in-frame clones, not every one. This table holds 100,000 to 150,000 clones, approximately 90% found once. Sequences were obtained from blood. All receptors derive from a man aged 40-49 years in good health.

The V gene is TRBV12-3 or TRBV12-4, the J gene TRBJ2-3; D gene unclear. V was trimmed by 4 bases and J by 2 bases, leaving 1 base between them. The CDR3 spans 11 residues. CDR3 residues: CASSYTDTQYF. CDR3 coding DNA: TGTGCCAGCAGTTACACAGATACGCAGTATTTT.

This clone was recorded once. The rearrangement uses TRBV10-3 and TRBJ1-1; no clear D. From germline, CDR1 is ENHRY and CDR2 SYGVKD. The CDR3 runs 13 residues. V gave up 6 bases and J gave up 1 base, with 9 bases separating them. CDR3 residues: CAIRGGENTEAFF. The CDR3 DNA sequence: TGTGCCATCAGGGGTGGTGAGAACACTGAAGCTTTCTTT.

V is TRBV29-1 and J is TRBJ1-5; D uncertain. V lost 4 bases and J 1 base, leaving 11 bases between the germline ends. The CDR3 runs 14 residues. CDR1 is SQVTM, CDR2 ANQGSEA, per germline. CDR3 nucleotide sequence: TGCAGCGTTGCCTTCCCGGGCAGCAATCAGCCCCAGCATTTT. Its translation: CSVAFPGSNQPQHF.

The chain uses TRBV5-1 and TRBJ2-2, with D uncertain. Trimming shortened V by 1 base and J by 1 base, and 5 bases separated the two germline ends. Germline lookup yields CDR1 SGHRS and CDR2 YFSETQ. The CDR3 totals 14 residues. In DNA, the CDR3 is TGCGCCAGCAGCTTGCGTGGGAACACCGGGGAGCTGTTTTTT. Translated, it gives CASSLRGNTGELFF.

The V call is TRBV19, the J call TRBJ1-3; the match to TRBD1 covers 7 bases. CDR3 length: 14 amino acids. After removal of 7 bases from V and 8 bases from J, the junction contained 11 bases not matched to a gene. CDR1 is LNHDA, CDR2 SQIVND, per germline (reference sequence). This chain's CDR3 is CASTPGQKVYTIYF. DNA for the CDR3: TGTGCCAGTACCCCGGGACAGAAGGTCTACACCATATATTTT.

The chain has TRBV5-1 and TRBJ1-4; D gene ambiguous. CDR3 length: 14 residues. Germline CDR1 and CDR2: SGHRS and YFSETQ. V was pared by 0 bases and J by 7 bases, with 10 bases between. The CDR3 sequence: CASSLGENGEKLFF. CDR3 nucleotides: TGCGCCAGCAGCTTGGGGGAAAATGGTGAAAAACTGTTTTTT.

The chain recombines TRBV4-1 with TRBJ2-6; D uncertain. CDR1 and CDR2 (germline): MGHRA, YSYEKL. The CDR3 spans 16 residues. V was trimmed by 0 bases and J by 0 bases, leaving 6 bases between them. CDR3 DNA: TGCGCCAGCAGCCAAGATGGAGCCTCTGGGGCCAACGTCCTGACTTTC. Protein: CASSQDGASGANVLTF.

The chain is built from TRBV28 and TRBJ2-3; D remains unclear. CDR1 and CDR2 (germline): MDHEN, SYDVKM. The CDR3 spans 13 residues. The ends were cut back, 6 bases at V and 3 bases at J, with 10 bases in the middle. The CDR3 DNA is TGTGCCAGCAGCCCGGTGCAGACAGATACGCAGTATTTT. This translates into CASSPVQTDTQYF.

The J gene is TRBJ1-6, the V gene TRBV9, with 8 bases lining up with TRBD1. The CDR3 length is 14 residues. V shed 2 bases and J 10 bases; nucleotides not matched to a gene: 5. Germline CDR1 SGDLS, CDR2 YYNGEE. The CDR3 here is CASSVGQGQSPLHF. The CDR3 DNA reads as TGTGCCAGCAGCGTCGGACAGGGTCAATCACCCCTCCACTTT.

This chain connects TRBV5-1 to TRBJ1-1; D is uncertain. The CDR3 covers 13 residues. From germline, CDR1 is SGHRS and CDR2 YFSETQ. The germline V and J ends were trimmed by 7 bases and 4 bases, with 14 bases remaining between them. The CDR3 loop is CASRQFEGTEAFF. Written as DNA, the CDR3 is TGCGCCAGCCGCCAGTTTGAGGGCACTGAAGCTTTCTTT. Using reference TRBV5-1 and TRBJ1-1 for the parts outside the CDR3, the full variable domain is KAGVTQTPRYLIKTRGQQVTLSCSPISGHRSVSWYQQTPGQGLQFLFEYFSETQRNKGNFPGRFSGRQFSNSRSEMNVSTLELGDSALYLCASRQFEGTEAFFGQGTRLTVV.

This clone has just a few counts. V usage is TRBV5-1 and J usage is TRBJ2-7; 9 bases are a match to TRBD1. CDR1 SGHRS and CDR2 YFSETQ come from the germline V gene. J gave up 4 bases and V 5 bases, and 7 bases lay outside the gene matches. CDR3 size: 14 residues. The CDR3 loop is CASRIATGGYEQYF. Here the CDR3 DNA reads TGCGCCAGCAGGATCGCGACAGGGGGATACGAGCAGTACTTC.

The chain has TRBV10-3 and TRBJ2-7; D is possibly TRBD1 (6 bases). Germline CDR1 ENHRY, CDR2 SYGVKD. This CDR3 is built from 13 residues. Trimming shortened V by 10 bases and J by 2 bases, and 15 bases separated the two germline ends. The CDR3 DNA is TGTGCCACTGGACAGCGAGGGACCTACGAGCAGTACTTC. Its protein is CATGQRGTYEQYF.

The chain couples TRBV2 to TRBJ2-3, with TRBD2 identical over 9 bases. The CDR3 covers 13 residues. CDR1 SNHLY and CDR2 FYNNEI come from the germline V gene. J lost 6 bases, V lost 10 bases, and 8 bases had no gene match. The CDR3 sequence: CAIIAGVRDTQYF. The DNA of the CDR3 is TGTGCCATCATAGCGGGGGTTCGGGATACGCAGTATTTT.

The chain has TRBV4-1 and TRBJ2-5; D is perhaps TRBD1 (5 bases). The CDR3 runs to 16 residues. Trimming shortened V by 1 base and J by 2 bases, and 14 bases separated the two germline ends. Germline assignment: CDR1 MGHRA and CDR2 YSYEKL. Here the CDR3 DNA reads TGCGCCAGCAGCCAAGTATTTGGGGCCTTGCAAGAGACCCAGTACTTC. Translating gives CASSQVFGALQETQYF.

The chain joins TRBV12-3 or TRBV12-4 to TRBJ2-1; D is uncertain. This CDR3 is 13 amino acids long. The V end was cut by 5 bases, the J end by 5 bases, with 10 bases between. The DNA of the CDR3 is TGTGCCAGCAGTGGGTCCCTGAACAATGAGCAGTTCTTC. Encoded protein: CASSGSLNNEQFF.

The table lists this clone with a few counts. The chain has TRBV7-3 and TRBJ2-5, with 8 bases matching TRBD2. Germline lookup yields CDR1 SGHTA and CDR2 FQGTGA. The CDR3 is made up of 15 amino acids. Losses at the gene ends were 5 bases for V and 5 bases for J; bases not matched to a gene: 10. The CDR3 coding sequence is TGTGCCAGCAGCCCCCGCGGGGGGCGGGTCGAGACCCAGTACTTC. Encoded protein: CASSPRGGRVETQYF.

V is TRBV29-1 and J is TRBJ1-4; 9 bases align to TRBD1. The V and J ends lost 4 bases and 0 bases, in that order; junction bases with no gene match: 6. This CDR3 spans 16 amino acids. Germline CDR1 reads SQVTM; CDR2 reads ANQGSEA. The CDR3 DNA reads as TGCAGCGTTGCGGGACAGGGAGTTGCAACTAATGAAAAACTGTTTTTT. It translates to CSVAGQGVATNEKLFF.

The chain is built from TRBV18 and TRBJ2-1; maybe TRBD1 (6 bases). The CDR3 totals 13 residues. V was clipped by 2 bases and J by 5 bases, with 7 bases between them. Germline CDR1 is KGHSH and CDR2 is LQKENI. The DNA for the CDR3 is TGTGCCAGCTCACCAAGACAGGACAATGAGCAGTTCTTC. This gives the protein CASSPRQDNEQFF.

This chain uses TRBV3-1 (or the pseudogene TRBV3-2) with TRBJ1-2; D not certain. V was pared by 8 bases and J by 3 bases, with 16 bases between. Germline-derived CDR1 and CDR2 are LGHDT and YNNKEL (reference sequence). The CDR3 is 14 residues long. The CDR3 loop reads CASSPLGEYYGYTF. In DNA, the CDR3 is TGTGCCAGCTCTCCTCTGGGAGAATACTATGGCTACACCTTC.

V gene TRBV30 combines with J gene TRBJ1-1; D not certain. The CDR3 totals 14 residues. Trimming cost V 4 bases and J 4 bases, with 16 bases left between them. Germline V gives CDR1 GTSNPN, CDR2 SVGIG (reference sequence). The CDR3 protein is CAWNPMGFGTEAFF. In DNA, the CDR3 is TGTGCCTGGAACCCTATGGGGTTCGGCACTGAAGCTTTCTTT.

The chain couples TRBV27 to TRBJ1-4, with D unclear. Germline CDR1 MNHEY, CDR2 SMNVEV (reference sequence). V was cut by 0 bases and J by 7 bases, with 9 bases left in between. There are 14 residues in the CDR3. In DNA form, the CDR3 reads TGTGCCAGCAGTTTATCGCAAGGGCGTGAAAAACTGTTTTTT. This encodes CASSLSQGREKLFF.

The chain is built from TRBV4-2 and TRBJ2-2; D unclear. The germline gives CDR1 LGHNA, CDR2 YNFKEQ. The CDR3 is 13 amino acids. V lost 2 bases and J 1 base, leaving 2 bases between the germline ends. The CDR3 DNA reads TGTGCCAGCAGCCAACGGAACACCGGGGAGCTGTTTTTT. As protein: CASSQRNTGELFF.

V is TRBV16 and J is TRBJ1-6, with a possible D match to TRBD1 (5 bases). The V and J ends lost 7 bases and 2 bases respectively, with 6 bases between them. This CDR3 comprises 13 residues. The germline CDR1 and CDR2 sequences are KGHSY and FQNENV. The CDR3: CASTTAYNSPLHF. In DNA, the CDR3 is TGTGCCAGCACGACAGCCTATAATTCACCCCTCCACTTT.

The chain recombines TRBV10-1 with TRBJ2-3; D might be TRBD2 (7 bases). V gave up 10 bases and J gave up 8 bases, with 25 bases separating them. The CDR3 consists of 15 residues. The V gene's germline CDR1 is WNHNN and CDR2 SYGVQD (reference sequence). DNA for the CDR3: TGCGCCACCAACCAACCCCGGGGGGCCCCTTTTACGCAGTATTTT. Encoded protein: CATNQPRGAPFTQYF.

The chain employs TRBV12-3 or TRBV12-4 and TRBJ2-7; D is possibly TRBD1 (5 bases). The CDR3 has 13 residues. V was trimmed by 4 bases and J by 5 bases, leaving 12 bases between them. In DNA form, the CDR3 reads TGTGCCAGCAGTTATAAGGGGCGGCACGAGCAGTACTTC. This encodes CASSYKGRHEQYF.

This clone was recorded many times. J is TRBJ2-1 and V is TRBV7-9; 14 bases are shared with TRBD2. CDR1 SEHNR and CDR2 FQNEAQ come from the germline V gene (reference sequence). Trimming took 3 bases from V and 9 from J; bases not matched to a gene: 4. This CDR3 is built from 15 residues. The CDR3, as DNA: TGTGCCAGCAGCTTGACTAGCGGGGGGGAACTTGAGCAGTTCTTC. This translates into CASSLTSGGELEQFF.

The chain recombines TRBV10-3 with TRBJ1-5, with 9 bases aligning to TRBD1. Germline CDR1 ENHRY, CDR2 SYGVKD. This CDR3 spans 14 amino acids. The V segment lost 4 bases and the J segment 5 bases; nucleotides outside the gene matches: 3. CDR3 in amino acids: CAISGTGGDQPQHF. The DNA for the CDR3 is TGTGCCATCAGTGGCACAGGGGGCGATCAGCCCCAGCATTTT.